A single sample is the source of the 2 T cell receptor beta chains below, sequenced in a study of blood T cell repertoires in COVID-19 (dated by TCRdb to the early 2020s). The library relied on the immunoSEQ multiplex PCR assay. Sourced from immuneACCESS, this table was stored by TCRdb with only in-frame sequences that have V and J called. A share of the clones is absent; for the studies checked, an unresolved V gene accounts for under half, and the remainder has no known explanation. This sample is represented by 50,000 to 70,000 clones; around two thirds of them were singletons. The ten biggest clones cover approximately 51% of the sample. The sample taken for sequencing was PBMCs or T cells enriched from blood (not recorded which). The receptors derive from a woman in her sixties or seventies who had been exposed to COVID-19.

This clone was seen once. The rearrangement joins TRBV5-6 to TRBJ1-5; D not resolved. Deletions cut 3 bases from V and 2 bases from J, with 9 bases between. Germline CDR1 SGHDT, CDR2 YYEEEE. The CDR3 totals 14 residues. CDR3 coding DNA: TGTGCCAGCAGCTGGCTGGAGGGCAATCAGCCCCAGCATTTT. Translated: CASSWLEGNQPQHF.

V usage is TRBV28 and J usage is TRBJ1-5, with 7 bases that match TRBD1. This CDR3 region has 17 residues. V dropped 5 bases and J dropped 2; count of bases not matched to a gene: 12. The germline V gene encodes CDR1 MDHEN and CDR2 SYDVKM. The CDR3 is CASSRDIQGFGNQPQHF. The DNA for the CDR3 is TGTGCCAGCAGTCGAGACATACAGGGGTTTGGCAATCAGCCCCAGCATTTT.